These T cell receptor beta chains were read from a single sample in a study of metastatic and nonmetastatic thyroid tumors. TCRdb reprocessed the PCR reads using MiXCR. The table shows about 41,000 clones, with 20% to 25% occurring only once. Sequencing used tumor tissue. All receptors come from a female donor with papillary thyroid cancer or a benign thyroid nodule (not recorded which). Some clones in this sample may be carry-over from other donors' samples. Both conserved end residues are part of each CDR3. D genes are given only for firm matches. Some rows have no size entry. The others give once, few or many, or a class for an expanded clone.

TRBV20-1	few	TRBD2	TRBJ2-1	TGCAGTGCTAGAGCTACCGGGACTAGGGGGTTTGGTGAGCAGTTCTTC	CSARATGTRGFGEQFF
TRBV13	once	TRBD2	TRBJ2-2	TGTGCCAGCAGCTCCAACCGGGGACTAGTGTGGGGCGACACCGGTGAGCTGTTTTTT	CASSSNRGLVWGDTGELFF
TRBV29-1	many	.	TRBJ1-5	TGCAGCGTTAAATTGGGTCCCGGGAATCAGCCCCAGCATTTT	CSVKLGPGNQPQHF
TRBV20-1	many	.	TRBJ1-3	TGCAGTGCTCCAGATCTTAGGGAATCTGGAAACACCATATATTTT	CSAPDLRESGNTIYF
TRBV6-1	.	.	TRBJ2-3	TGTGCCAGCAGTGAGGGCACAGATACGCAGTATTTT	CASSEGTDTQYF
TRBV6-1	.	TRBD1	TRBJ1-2	TGTGCCAGCACCTTCGGACAGGCCTATGGCTACACCTTC	CASTFGQAYGYTF
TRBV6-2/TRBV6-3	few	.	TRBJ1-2	TGTGCCAGCAGCTACGAGCGGGGCTCCCTTTATGGCTACACCTTC	CASSYERGSLYGYTF
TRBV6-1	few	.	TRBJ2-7	TGTGCCAGCAGTCCGGGGGACGCTCGCGAGCAGTACTTC	CASSPGDAREQYF
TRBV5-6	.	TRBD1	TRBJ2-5	TGTGCCAGCAGCTTGTTGACAGGGAACCAAGAGACCCAGTACTTC	CASSLLTGNQETQYF
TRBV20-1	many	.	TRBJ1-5	TGCAGTGCTAGGGACGGGAATCAGCCCCAGCATTTT	CSARDGNQPQHF
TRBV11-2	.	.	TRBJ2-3	TGTGCCAGCAGCTTAGGGACTTCCACCTTCACAGATACGCAGTATTTT	CASSLGTSTFTDTQYF
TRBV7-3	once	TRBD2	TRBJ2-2	TGTGCCAGCAGCTCATCCGGGACTACGAACACCGGGGAGCTGTTTTTT	CASSSSGTTNTGELFF
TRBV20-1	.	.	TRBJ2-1	TGCAGTGCTGGGGGTCCCCGGCATGAGCAGTTCTTC	CSAGGPRHEQFF
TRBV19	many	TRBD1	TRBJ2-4	TGTGCCACTTACCTACGGGACAGTCAAAACATTCAGTACTTC	CATYLRDSQNIQYF
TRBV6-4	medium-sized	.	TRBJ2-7	TGTGCCAGAAGGGGGCTAGCGTACGAGCAGTACTTC	CARRGLAYEQYF
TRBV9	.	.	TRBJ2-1	TGTGCCAGCAGTGCGGGGGACATAAACTACGGTGAGCAGTTCTTC	CASSAGDINYGEQFF